These 27 T cell receptor beta chains share one sample of origin, sequenced in a study of T cells in Graves' hyperthyroidism and ophthalmopathy. The investigators amplified TCR beta CDR3 regions from RNA transcripts. First-round RT-PCR of the TCR CDR3 relied on the HTBI primer set. Via MiXCR, TCRdb re-called the multiplex PCR reads, giving one row per CDR3 protein. This sample has around 300,000 distinct CDR3 sequences; approximately 18% occur once, and the top ten carry roughly 39%. Sequenced material: blood. The receptors stem from a man aged 45-65 years with Graves' ophthalmopathy.

This clonotype was seen a handful of times. This chain links TRBV27 with TRBJ1-5; D is perhaps TRBD1 (5 bases). Germline CDR1 MNHEY, CDR2 SMNVEV (reference sequence). CDR3 length: 16 amino acids. V lost 5 bases and J 0 bases, leaving 14 bases between the germline ends. CDR3: CASSKRQIDSNQPQHF. The CDR3 DNA sequence: TGTGCCAGCAGTAAAAGACAGATTGATAGCAATCAGCCCCAGCATTTT.

A few counts support this clonotype. The rearrangement links TRBV25-1 to TRBJ1-6; possibly TRBD1 for D (6 bases). V was shortened by 1 base and J by 9 bases, with 13 bases between the two germline ends. CDR3 length equals 15 residues. The germline gives CDR1 MGHDK, CDR2 SYGVNS. The CDR3: CASSEFQGLGSPLHF. DNA of the CDR3: TGTGCCAGCAGTGAATTCCAGGGGTTAGGTTCACCCCTCCACTTT.

V is TRBV7-9 and J is TRBJ1-1, with 7 nucleotides matching TRBD1. The CDR3 spans 11 residues. With V trimmed by 5 bases and J by 11 bases, 5 bases remained unmatched. Germline V CDR1 and CDR2: SEHNR, FQNEAQ (reference sequence). The CDR3 DNA reads as TGTGCCAGCAGCACGGGACAGAGGGCTTTCTTT. It yields the protein CASSTGQRAFF.

This chain links TRBV12-3 or TRBV12-4 with TRBJ1-2; TRBD1 agrees at 8 bases. CDR3 length equals 14 residues. V lost 3 bases and J lost 8; bases outside the gene matches: 8. The CDR3 coding sequence is TGTGCCAGCAGTTTGGTTCAGGGGGCGGGCGGCTACACCTTC. It codes for CASSLVQGAGGYTF.

This clonotype came up many times. This chain connects TRBV20-1 to TRBJ2-7; 11 bases align to TRBD2. Per the germline V gene, CDR1 is DFQATT and CDR2 is SNEGSKA (reference sequence). Trimming removed 6 bases from V and 7 bases from J; junction bases left unmatched: 5. The CDR3 has 12 amino acids. The DNA of the CDR3 is TGCAGTGCCTCTAGCGGGAGGAATGAGCAGTACTTC. Protein: CSASSGRNEQYF.

This clonotype was observed once. The chain carries TRBV5-1 and TRBJ2-2, with D perhaps being TRBD1 or TRBD2 (5 bases each). Looked up from germline, CDR1 is SGHRS and CDR2 is YFSETQ. Between the trimmed V and J ends, which lost 5 bases and 5 bases, there was a span of 19 bases. The CDR3 extends over 16 amino acids. For the CDR3, the DNA is TGCGCCAGCAGTTTAGCCGGGACCCCGGGAACCGGGGAGCTGTTTTTT. Protein product: CASSLAGTPGTGELFF.

This chain joins TRBV6-1 and TRBJ1-5; 7 positions match TRBD1. The germline V gene encodes CDR1 MNHNS and CDR2 SASEGT. This CDR3 region has 14 residues. V shed 5 bases, J shed 0 bases, and the junction held 1 base outside the gene matches. The CDR3, as DNA: TGTGCCAGCAGTACAGGGGTTAGCAATCAGCCCCAGCATTTT. Translated, it gives CASSTGVSNQPQHF.

This clonotype has at least ten counts. The chain joins TRBV12-3 or TRBV12-4 to TRBJ2-5; 7 bases line up with TRBD2. The junction had 6 bases not matched to a gene; V was cut back by 4 bases and J by 4 bases. CDR3 size: 14 residues. The CDR3 DNA sequence: TGTGCCAGCAGTTCCACGACTAGCACAGAGACCCAGTACTTC. The encoded protein is CASSSTTSTETQYF.

This clonotype was counted between two and nine times. This chain connects TRBV19 to TRBJ1-2; possible D gene TRBD1, 5 bases. The CDR3 runs 10 residues. In germline, CDR1 is LNHDA, CDR2 SQIVND (reference sequence). V lost 6 bases, J lost 14 bases, and 13 bases lay in between. CDR3 residues: CASRGETVTF. CDR3 in DNA: TGTGCCAGTAGGGGGGAAACCGTGACCTTC. The complete variable domain, with remaining parts taken from reference TRBV19 and TRBJ1-2, reads DGGITQSPKYLFRKEGQNVTLSCEQNLNHDAMYWYRQDPGQGLRLIYYSQIVNDFQKGDIAEGYSVSREKKESFPLTVTSAQKNPTAFYLCASRGETVTFGSGTRLTVV.

The table lists this clonotype with many counts. The chain links TRBV20-1 to TRBJ2-5; the match to TRBD2 covers 8 bases. CDR1 is DFQATT, CDR2 SNEGSKA, per germline (reference sequence). V lost 5 bases to trimming and J lost 8 bases; unmatched junction nucleotides: 22. The CDR3 extends over 17 amino acids. The CDR3 protein is CSAPGWASGRWKRTQYF. The CDR3 DNA reads TGCAGTGCTCCTGGGTGGGCTAGCGGGCGGTGGAAGAGAACCCAGTACTTC.

Only a few counts were recorded for this clonotype. V and J are TRBV6-1 and TRBJ1-2; 7 bases line up with TRBD1. V lost 5 bases to trimming and J lost 7 bases; unmatched junction nucleotides: 4. CDR3 length equals 12 residues. Germline values: CDR1 MNHNS, CDR2 SASEGT. CDR3 in DNA: TGTGCCAGCAGTTGGACAGGCAGTGGCTACACCTTC. This translates into CASSWTGSGYTF.

This clonotype was observed at least ten times. The chain combines TRBV5-1 with TRBJ2-5, with D maybe TRBD2 (6 bases). V dropped 3 bases and J dropped 4 bases, with 16 bases sitting between them. Germline-derived CDR1 and CDR2 are SGHRS and YFSETQ. The CDR3 length is 15 residues. As DNA, the CDR3 is TGCGCCAGCAGCTCCTACGGGGGAGTGGGAGAGACCCAGTACTTC. This gives the protein CASSSYGGVGETQYF.

Ten or more counts support this clonotype. The chain links TRBV18 to TRBJ1-1, with 9 bases matching TRBD1. V was pared by 6 bases and J by 7 bases, with 6 bases of the junction left unmatched. There are 13 residues in the CDR3. CDR1 is KGHSH, CDR2 LQKENI, per germline. The CDR3 DNA follows: TGTGCCAGCTCCCAAGGGACAGGGTTTGAAGCTTTCTTT. Protein sequence: CASSQGTGFEAFF.

This clonotype has ten or more counts. The junction and the germline gene differ at one end; a read error may be behind it. This rearrangement joins TRBV7-7 to TRBJ2-7; 10 bases fit TRBD1. This CDR3 has 16 residues. Germline-derived CDR1 and CDR2 are SSHAT and FNYEAQ (reference sequence). CDR3 nucleotide sequence: TGTGCTAGCAGCCCCCTGACCGGGACAGGGGTTAGCGAGCAGTACTTC. Translated, it gives CASSPLTGTGVSEQYF.

This clonotype was seen many times. For the CDR3, the DNA is TGTGCCAGCAGCTTAGCGGGAGGGTCATCGGACGAGCAGTACTTC. Amino acid sequence: CASSLAGGSSDEQYF. V and J are TRBV11-2 and TRBJ2-7; the match to TRBD2 covers 8 bases. Trimming cost V 1 base and J 5 bases; bases outside gene matches: 7. The length of the CDR3 is 15 residues. CDR1 is SGHAT, CDR2 FQNNGV, per germline.

As regards this clonotype: One base away lies a much larger clone, so this may be a sequencing read error. The V and J genes are TRBV6-5 and TRBJ2-7; 9 bases align to TRBD2. The CDR3 contains 15 residues. Germline CDR1 and CDR2: MNHEY and SVGAGI. The CDR3 sequence is CSSSYSSGDPYEQYF. The CDR3 DNA reads as TGTTCCAGCAGTTACTCTAGCGGGGACCCCTACGAGCAGTACTTC.

In its sample, this clonotype was seen many times. This chain uses TRBV2 with TRBJ2-2; 10 nucleotides agree with TRBD1. The germline gives CDR1 SNHLY, CDR2 FYNNEI. The length of the CDR3 is 18 residues. Trimming took 1 base from V and 6 from J; bases not matched to a gene: 11. CDR3 coding DNA: TGTGCCAGCAGTGAAGTGGCCCCCGGGACAGGGGTCCCCGGGGAGCTGTTTTTT. Protein sequence: CASSEVAPGTGVPGELFF.

This rearrangement joins TRBV28 to TRBJ2-3; 7 bases are a match to TRBD2. The CDR3 is 15 residues long. Germline V gene lookup returns CDR1 MDHEN and CDR2 SYDVKM. J lost 6 bases, V lost 3 bases, and 9 bases had no gene match. The CDR3 nucleotides read TGTGCCAGCAGTTTTACTAGCGAGGGTTATGATACGCAGTATTTT. Translation: CASSFTSEGYDTQYF.

This clonotype showed up just a few times. The chain combines TRBV6-5 with TRBJ2-1; D call uncertain. CDR1 and CDR2 (germline): MNHEY, SVGAGI. V lost 4 bases to trimming and J lost 8 bases, with 18 bases between them. This CDR3 is 15 amino acids long. CDR3: CASSSLSRYWDEQFF. CDR3 nucleotide sequence: TGTGCCAGCAGTTCCCTCTCAAGATACTGGGATGAGCAGTTCTTC.

CDR3 nucleotide sequence: TGTGCCAGCAGTGGGTTGGACGAGCAGTACTTC. It codes for CASSGLDEQYF. This chain connects TRBV6-1 to TRBJ2-7; no reliable D call. The CDR3 has 11 amino acids. CDR1 is MNHNS and CDR2 is SASEGT in the germline V gene. V lost 4 bases to trimming and J lost 5 bases, with 6 bases between them.

This clonotype has at least ten counts. The chain is built from TRBV28 and TRBJ1-2, with D possibly being TRBD1 (6 bases). From germline, CDR1 is MDHEN and CDR2 SYDVKM. This CDR3 region has 16 residues. Trimming took 0 bases from V and 0 from J, leaving 11 bases between them. DNA of the CDR3: TGTGCCAGCAGTTTATGGGACAGCTCCTCTAACTATGGCTACACCTTC. Translated: CASSLWDSSSNYGYTF.

The rearrangement uses TRBV27 and TRBJ2-1; D may be TRBD2 (6 bases). The ends were cut back, 7 bases at V and 0 bases at J, with 10 bases in the middle. The CDR3 totals 14 residues. Germline CDR1 and CDR2: MNHEY and SMNVEV (reference sequence). The DNA for the CDR3 is TGTGCCAGCATGGAGGGGAGCTCCTACAATGAGCAGTTCTTC. Translation: CASMEGSSYNEQFF.

This clonotype came up many times. This rearrangement joins TRBV28 to TRBJ1-5; 7 nucleotides match TRBD1. The CDR3 contains 15 residues. The V gene end was trimmed by 5 bases and the J gene end by 7 bases; junction bases not matched to a gene: 11. CDR1 and CDR2 from the germline V gene are MDHEN and SYDVKM. The CDR3 region has the DNA TGTGCCAGCAGTGAAGACAGGGCGAAAGGGCAGCCCCAGCATTTT. This gives the protein CASSEDRAKGQPQHF.

This clonotype has at least ten counts. This rearrangement joins TRBV20-1 to TRBJ1-2; D is possibly TRBD1 (6 bases). The CDR3 extends over 15 amino acids. V shed 0 bases and J shed 5 bases, with 16 bases lying between them. Germline V CDR1 and CDR2: DFQATT, SNEGSKA (reference sequence). The CDR3 region is CSARDRQDSPYGYTF. CDR3 sequence (DNA): TGCAGTGCTAGAGATCGACAGGACTCCCCTTATGGCTACACCTTC.

This clonotype has just a few counts. The J gene is TRBJ2-3, the V gene TRBV9; 8 positions agree with TRBD2. Trimming removed 4 bases from V and 0 bases from J; junction bases left unmatched: 7. The CDR3 runs to 16 residues. Germline CDR1 and CDR2: SGDLS and YYNGEE. CDR3 in amino acids: CASSPRLASSTDTQYF. The DNA of the CDR3 is TGTGCCAGCAGCCCCCGACTAGCGTCAAGCACAGATACGCAGTATTTT.

On this clonotype itself: A clone one base away is much larger, so this may be a read error. V usage is TRBV20-1 and J usage is TRBJ2-7; 12 nucleotides agree with TRBD2. The CDR3 is made up of 18 amino acids. Looked up from germline, CDR1 is DFQATT and CDR2 is SNEGSKA (reference sequence). CDR3 bases: TGCAGTGCTAGAGATCCAAATTCCTGGACTAGCGGGACCCACGAGCAGTGCTTC. Its protein is CSARDPNSWTSGTHEQCF.

This clonotype was seen repeatedly, ten times or more. The chain combines TRBV28 with TRBJ1-5, with D uncertain. The germline V gene has CDR1 MDHEN and CDR2 SYDVKM. CDR3 size: 14 residues. With 5 bases removed from V and 0 bases from J, the gap between germline ends came to 8 bases. The DNA for the CDR3 is TGTGCCAGCAGTCAAGATTATAGCAATCAGCCCCAGCATTTT. This translates into CASSQDYSNQPQHF. Together with reference TRBV28 and TRBJ1-5, the CDR3 gives the full variable domain: DVKVTQSSRYLVKRTGEKVFLECVQDMDHENMFWYRQDPGLGLRLIYFSYDVKMKEKGDIPEGYSVSREKKERFSLILESASTNQTSMYLCASSQDYSNQPQHFGDGTRLSIL.